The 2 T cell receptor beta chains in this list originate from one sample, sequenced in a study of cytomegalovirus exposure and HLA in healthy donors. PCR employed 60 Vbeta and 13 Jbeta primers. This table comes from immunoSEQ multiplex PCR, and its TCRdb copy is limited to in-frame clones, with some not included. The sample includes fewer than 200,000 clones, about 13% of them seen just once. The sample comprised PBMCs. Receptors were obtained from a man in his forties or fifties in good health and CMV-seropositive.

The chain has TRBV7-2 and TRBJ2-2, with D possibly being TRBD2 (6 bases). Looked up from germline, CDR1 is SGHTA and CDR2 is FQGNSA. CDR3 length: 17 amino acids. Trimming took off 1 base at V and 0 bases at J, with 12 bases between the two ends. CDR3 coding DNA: TGTGCCAGCAGCTTAGATCGGGGGTACGCGAACACCGGGGAGCTGTTTTTT. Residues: CASSLDRGYANTGELFF.

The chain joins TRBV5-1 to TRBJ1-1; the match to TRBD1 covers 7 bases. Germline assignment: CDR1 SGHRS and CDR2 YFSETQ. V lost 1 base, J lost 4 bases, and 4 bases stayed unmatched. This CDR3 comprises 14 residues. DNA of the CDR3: TGCGCCAGCAGCTTGAGGGGGCAGCTCACTGAAGCTTTCTTT. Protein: CASSLRGQLTEAFF.